The source of this T cell receptor (beta chain) is a study of T cells in tumors after PD-1 blockade. Trimming cost V 0 bases and J 1 base, with 3 bases left between them. CDR1 and CDR2 (germline): SGHRS, YFSETQ. This CDR3 is built from 13 residues. Measured with immunoSEQ multiplex PCR; TCRdb has only the in-frame clones, and not every one. The sample consists of 34,000 or so clones, around 73% of them appearing once. This clonotype was sampled from a human donor with basal cell carcinoma. The chain carries TRBV5-1 and TRBJ2-3, with no clear D. Sequencing used PBMCs, obtained after anti-PD-1 treatment. The CDR3 DNA reads as TGCGCCAGCAGCTTGGGAGGCACAGATACGCAGTATTTT. Encoded protein: CASSLGGTDTQYF. Full variable domain (rest looked up from reference TRBV5-1 and TRBJ2-3): KAGVTQTPRYLIKTRGQQVTLSCSPISGHRSVSWYQQTPGQGLQFLFEYFSETQRNKGNFPGRFSGRQFSNSRSEMNVSTLELGDSALYLCASSLGGTDTQYFGPGTRLTVL.